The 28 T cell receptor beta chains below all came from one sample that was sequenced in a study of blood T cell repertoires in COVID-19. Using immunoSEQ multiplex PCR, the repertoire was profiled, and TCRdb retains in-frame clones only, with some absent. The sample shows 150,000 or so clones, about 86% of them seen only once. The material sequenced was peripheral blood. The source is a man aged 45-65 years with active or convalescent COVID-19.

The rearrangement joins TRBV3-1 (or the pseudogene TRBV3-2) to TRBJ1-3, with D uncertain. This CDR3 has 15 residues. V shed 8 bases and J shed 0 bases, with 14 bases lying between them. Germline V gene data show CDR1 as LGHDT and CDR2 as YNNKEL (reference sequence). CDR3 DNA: TGTGCCAGCCAAGATCGGGGAAGCTCTGGAAACACCATATATTTT. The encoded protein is CASQDRGSSGNTIYF.

The CDR3, as DNA: TGTGCCACGAGCCGGGACAGGGGAACAGATACGCAGTATTTT. As protein: CATSRDRGTDTQYF. The rearrangement links TRBV24-1 to TRBJ2-3, with TRBD1 matching 10 bases. The CDR3 has 14 amino acids. Trimming cost V 10 bases and J 3 bases; bases outside gene matches: 6. From germline, CDR1 is KGHDR and CDR2 SFDVKD.

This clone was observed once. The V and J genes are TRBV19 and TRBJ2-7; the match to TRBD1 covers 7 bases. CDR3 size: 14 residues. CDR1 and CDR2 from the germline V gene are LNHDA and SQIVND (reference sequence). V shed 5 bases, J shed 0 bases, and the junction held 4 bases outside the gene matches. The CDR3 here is CASSVGQSSYEQYF. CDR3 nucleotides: TGTGCCAGTAGTGTGGGACAGTCCTCCTACGAGCAGTACTTC.

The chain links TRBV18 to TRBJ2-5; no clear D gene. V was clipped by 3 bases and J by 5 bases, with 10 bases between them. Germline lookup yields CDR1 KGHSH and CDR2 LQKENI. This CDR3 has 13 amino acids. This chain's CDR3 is CASSPWSGETQYF. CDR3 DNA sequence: TGTGCCAGCTCACCCTGGTCCGGGGAGACCCAGTACTTC.

Written as DNA, the CDR3 is TGTGCCAGCTCACGCGGATCCACGAACACTGAAGCTTTCTTT. Its protein is CASSRGSTNTEAFF. J is TRBJ1-1 and V is TRBV18; the D is unclear. V lost 4 bases, J lost 1 base, and 10 bases lay in between. Germline-derived CDR1 and CDR2 are KGHSH and LQKENI. The CDR3 spans 14 residues.

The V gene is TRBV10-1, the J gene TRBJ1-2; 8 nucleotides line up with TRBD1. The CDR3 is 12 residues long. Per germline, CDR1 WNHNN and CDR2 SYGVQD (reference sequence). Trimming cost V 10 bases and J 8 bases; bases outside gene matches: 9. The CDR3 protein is CATPDRAEGYTF. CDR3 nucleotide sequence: TGCGCCACGCCGGACAGGGCCGAAGGCTACACCTTC.

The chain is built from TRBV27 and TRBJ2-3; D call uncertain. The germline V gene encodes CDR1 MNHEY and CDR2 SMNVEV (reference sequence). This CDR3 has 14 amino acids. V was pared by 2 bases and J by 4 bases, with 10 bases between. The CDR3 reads CASSLGRGADTQYF. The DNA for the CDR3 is TGTGCCAGCAGTTTAGGTCGAGGCGCAGATACGCAGTATTTT.

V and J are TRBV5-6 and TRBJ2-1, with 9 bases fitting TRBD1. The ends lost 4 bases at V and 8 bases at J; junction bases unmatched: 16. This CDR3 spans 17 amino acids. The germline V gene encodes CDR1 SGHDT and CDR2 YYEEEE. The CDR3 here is CASSKIRDRDIADEQFF. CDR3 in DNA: TGTGCCAGCAGCAAAATCCGGGACAGGGATATTGCGGATGAGCAGTTCTTC.

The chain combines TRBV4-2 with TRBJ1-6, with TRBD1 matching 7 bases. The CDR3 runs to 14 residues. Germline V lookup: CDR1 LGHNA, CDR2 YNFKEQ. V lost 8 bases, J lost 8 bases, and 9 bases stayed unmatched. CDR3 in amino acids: CASRRGQEDSPLHF. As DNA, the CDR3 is TGTGCCAGCCGCAGAGGACAGGAAGATTCACCCCTCCACTTT.

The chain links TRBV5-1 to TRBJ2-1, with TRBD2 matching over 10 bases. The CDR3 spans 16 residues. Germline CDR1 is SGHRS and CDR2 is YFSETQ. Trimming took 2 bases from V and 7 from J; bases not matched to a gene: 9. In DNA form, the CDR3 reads TGCGCCAGCAGCTTCCTCCTAGCGGGAGATTGGAATGAGCAGTTCTTC. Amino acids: CASSFLLAGDWNEQFF. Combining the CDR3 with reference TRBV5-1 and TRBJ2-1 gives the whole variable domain KAGVTQTPRYLIKTRGQQVTLSCSPISGHRSVSWYQQTPGQGLQFLFEYFSETQRNKGNFPGRFSGRQFSNSRSEMNVSTLELGDSALYLCASSFLLAGDWNEQFFGPGTRLTVL.

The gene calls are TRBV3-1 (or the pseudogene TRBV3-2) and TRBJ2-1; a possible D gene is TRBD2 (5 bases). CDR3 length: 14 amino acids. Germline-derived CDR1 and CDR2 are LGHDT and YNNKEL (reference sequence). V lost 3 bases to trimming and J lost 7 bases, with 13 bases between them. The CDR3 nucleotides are TGTGCCAGCAGCCAGAGACTAAGAAGGAATGAGCAGTTCTTC. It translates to CASSQRLRRNEQFF.

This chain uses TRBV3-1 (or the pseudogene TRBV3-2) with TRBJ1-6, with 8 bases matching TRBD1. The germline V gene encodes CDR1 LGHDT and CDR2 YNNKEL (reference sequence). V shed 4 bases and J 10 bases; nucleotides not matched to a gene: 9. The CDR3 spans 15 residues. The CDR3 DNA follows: TGTGCCAGCAGCCCCGAGGCAGGGGGCCTGTCACCCCTCCACTTT. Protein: CASSPEAGGLSPLHF.

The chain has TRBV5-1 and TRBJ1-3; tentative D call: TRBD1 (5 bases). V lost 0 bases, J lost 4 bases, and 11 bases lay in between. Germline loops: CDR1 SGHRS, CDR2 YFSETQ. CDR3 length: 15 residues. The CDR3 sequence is CASSLGQTVGNTIYF. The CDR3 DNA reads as TGCGCCAGCAGCTTGGGGCAGACAGTCGGAAACACCATATATTTT.

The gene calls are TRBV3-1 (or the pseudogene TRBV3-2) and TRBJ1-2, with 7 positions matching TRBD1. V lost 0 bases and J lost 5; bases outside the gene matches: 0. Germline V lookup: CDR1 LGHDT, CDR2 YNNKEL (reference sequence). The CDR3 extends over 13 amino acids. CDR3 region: CASSQEDRYGYTF. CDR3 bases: TGTGCCAGCAGCCAAGAGGACAGGTATGGCTACACCTTC.

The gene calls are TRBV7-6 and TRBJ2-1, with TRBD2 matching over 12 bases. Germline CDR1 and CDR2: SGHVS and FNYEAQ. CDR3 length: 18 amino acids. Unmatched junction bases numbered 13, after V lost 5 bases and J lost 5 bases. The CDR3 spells CASSPAASGGARHNEQFF. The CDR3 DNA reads TGTGCCAGCAGCCCCGCAGCTAGCGGGGGGGCTCGGCACAATGAGCAGTTCTTC. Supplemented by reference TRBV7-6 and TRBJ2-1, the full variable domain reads GAGVSQSPRYKVTKRGQDVALRCDPISGHVSLYWYRQALGQGPEFLTYFNYEAQQDKSGLPNDRFSAERPEGSISTLTIQRTEQRDSAMYRCASSPAASGGARHNEQFFGPGTRLTVL.

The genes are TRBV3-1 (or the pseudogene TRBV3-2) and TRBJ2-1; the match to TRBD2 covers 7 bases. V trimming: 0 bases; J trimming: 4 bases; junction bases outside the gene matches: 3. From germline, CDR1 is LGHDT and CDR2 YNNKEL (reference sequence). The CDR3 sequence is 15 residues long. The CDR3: CASSQDPGGYNEQFF. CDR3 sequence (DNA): TGTGCCAGCAGCCAAGATCCGGGGGGATACAATGAGCAGTTCTTC.

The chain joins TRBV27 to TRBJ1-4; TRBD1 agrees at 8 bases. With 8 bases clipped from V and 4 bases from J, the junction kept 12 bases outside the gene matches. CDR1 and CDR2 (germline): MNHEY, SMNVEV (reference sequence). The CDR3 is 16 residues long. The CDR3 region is CASRQGAGYLNEKLFF. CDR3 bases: TGTGCCAGCCGTCAGGGGGCCGGATACCTTAATGAAAAACTGTTTTTT.

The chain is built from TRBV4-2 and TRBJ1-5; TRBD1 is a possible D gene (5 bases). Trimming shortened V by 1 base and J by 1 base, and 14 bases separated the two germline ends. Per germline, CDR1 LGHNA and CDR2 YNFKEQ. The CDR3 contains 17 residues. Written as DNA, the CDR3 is TGTGCCAGCAGCCAAGTTGTATCAGGGTGGAGCAATCAGCCCCAGCATTTT. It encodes CASSQVVSGWSNQPQHF.

Written as DNA, the CDR3 is TGTGCCAGCAGCTTACCCGGCAGGGAAGGCGAGCAGTACTTC. Translated: CASSLPGREGEQYF. V gene TRBV7-9 combines with J gene TRBJ2-7; tentatively, D is TRBD1 (5 bases). Trimming took off 2 bases at V and 6 bases at J, with 14 bases between the two ends. The germline V gene has CDR1 SEHNR and CDR2 FQNEAQ (reference sequence). This CDR3 is built from 14 residues.

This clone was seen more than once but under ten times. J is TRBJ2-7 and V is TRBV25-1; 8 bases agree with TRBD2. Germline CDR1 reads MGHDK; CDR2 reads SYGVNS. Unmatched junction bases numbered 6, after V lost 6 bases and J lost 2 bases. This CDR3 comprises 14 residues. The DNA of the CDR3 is TGTGCCAGCAGGGCAGCGGGGGAGACCTACGAGCAGTACTTC. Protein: CASRAAGETYEQYF.

The CDR3 spells CASSKVAPTGRSSGYTF. The CDR3 DNA reads TGTGCCAGCAGCAAAGTTGCCCCCACAGGGAGAAGTAGTGGCTACACCTTC. This chain links TRBV21-1 with TRBJ1-2; TRBD1 is the table's D call and was not checked against the DNA. TRBV21-1 is noted as a pseudogene. The CDR3 has 17 amino acids.

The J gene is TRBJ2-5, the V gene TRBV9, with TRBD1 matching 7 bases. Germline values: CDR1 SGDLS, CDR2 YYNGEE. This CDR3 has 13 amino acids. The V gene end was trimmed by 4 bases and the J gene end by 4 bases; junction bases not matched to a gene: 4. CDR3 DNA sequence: TGTGCCAGCAGCCTGGGGACAGCAGAGACCCAGTACTTC. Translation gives CASSLGTAETQYF.

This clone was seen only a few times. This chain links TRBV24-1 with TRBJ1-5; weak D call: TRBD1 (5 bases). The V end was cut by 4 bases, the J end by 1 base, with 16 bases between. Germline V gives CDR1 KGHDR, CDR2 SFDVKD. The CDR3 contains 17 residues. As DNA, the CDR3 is TGTGCCACCAGTGACGGGCCCGACAGCTCCAGCAATCAGCCCCAGCATTTT. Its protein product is CATSDGPDSSSNQPQHF.

The CDR3, as DNA: TGCGCCAGCAGCCAAGATCAGCGGGTTTCTGGGGAGCTGTTTTTT. Translated: CASSQDQRVSGELFF. The J gene is TRBJ2-2, the V gene TRBV4-3; D may be TRBD2 (6 bases). CDR1 is LGHNA and CDR2 is YSLEER in the germline V gene. V dropped 0 bases and J dropped 8 bases, with 13 bases sitting between them. This CDR3 has 15 residues.

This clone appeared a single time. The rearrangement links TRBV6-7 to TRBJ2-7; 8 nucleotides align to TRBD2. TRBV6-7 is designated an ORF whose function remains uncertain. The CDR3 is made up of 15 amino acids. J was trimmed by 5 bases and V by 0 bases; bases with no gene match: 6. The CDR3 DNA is TGTGCCAGCAGTTACTCGAACGGGGGGGCGCACGAGCAGTACTTC. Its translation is CASSYSNGGAHEQYF.

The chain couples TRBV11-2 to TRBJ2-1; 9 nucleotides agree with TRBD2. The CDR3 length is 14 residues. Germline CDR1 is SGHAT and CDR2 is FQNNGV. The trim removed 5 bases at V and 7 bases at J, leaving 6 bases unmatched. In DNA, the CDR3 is TGTGCCAGCAGCCAGACTAGCGGCGGAAATGAGCAGTTCTTC. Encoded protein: CASSQTSGGNEQFF.

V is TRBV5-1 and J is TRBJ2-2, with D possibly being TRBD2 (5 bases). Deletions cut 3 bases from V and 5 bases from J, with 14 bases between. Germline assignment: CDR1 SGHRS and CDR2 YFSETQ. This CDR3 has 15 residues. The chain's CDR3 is CASSSAGVSTGELFF. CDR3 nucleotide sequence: TGCGCCAGCAGCTCCGCGGGTGTGAGTACCGGGGAGCTGTTTTTT.

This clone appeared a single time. DNA of the CDR3: TGCGCCAGCAGCTTGGAGGGGAATAGCAATCAGCCCCAGCATTTT. Translation: CASSLEGNSNQPQHF. The chain has TRBV5-1 and TRBJ1-5, with D perhaps matching TRBD1 (5 bases). V was clipped by 0 bases and J by 0 bases, with 7 bases between them. The CDR3 loop spans 15 amino acids. Germline CDR1 SGHRS, CDR2 YFSETQ.